Given below is one TCR beta chain in context. These data originate in a study of CD8 T cells in Susac syndrome. This CDR3 has 14 amino acids. The germline V and J ends were trimmed by 3 bases and 2 bases, with 9 bases remaining between them. Germline assignment: CDR1 PRHDT and CDR2 FYEKMQ (reference sequence). A quantity of about 0.45 to 1 ug RNA underwent reverse transcription using random hexamers. From the immunoSEQ multiplex PCR reads, TCRdb called clonotypes with MiXCR, one entry per CDR3 protein. The sample lists 140,000 or so distinct CDR3 sequences; roughly 95% were seen once. This receptor was obtained from a human donor with Susac syndrome. The chain is built from TRBV13 and TRBJ2-3; D may be TRBD2 (5 bases). The sample comprised CD4+ T cells from PBMCs. CDR3 protein: CASSFSGNTDTQYF. The CDR3 coding sequence is TGTGCCAGCAGCTTCAGCGGAAACACAGATACGCAGTATTTT.